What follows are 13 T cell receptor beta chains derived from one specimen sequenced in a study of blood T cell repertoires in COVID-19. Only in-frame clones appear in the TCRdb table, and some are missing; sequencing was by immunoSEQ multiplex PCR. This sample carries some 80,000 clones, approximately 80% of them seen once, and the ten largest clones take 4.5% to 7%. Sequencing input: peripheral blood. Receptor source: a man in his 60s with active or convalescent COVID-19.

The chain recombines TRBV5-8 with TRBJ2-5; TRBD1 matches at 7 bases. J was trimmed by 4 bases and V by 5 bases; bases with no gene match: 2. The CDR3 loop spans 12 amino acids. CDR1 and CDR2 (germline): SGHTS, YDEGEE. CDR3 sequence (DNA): TGTGCCAGCAGATACAGGGGAGAGACCCAGTACTTC. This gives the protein CASRYRGETQYF.

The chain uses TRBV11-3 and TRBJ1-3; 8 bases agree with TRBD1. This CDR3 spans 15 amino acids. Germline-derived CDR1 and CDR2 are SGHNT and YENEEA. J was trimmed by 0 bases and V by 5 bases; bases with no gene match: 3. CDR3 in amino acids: CASSQGANSGNTIYF. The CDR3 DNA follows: TGTGCCAGCAGCCAGGGGGCCAACTCTGGAAACACCATATATTTT.

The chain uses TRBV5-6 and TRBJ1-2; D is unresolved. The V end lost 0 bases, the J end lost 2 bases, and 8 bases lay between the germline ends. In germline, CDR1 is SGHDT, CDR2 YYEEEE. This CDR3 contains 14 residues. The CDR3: CASSLVEGNYGYTF. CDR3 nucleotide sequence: TGTGCCAGCAGCTTGGTAGAGGGAAACTATGGCTACACCTTC.

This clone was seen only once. This CDR3 is CASSNTGDSQPQHF. The CDR3 bases are TGTGCCAGCAGTAATACAGGGGATTCTCAGCCCCAGCATTTT. The chain joins TRBV9 to TRBJ1-5, with 7 bases lining up with TRBD1. In germline, CDR1 is SGDLS, CDR2 YYNGEE. The ends lost 5 bases at V and 6 bases at J; junction bases unmatched: 8. This CDR3 region has 14 residues.

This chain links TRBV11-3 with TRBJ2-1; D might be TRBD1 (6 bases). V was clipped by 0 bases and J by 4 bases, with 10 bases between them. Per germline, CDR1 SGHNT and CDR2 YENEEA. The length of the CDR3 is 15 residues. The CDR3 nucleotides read TGTGCCAGCAGCTTAGAAGCAACAGGGTACAATGAGCAGTTCTTC. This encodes CASSLEATGYNEQFF.

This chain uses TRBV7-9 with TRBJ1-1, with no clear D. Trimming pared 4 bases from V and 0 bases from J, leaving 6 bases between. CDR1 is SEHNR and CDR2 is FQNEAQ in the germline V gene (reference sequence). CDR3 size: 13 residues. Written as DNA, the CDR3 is TGTGCCAGCAGCTCACAGATGAACACTGAAGCTTTCTTT. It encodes CASSSQMNTEAFF.

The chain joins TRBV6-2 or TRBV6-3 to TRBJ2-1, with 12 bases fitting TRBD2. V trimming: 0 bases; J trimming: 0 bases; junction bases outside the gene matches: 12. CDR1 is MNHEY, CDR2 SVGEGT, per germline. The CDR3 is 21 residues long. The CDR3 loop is CASSYSTDRLAGGRSYNEQFF. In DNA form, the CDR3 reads TGTGCCAGCAGTTACTCGACCGATCGGCTAGCGGGGGGGCGCTCCTACAATGAGCAGTTCTTC.

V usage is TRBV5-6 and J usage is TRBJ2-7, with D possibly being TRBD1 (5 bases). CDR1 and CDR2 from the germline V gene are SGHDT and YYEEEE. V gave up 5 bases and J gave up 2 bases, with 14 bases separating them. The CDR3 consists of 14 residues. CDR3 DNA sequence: TGTGCCAGCAGTCTTCTGGGGCAAACCTACGAGCAGTACTTC. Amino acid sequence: CASSLLGQTYEQYF. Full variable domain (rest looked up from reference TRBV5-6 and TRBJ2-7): DAGVTQSPTHLIKTRGQQVTLRCSPKSGHDTVSWYQQALGQGPQFIFQYYEEEERQRGNFPDRFSGHQFPNYSSELNVNALLLGDSALYLCASSLLGQTYEQYFGPGTRLTVT.

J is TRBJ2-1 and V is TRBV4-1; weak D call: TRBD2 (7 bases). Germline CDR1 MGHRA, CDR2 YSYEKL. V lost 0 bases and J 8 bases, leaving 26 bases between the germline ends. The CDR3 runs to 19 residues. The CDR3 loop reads CASSQDPRRGGHKSDEQFF. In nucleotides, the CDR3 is TGCGCCAGCAGCCAAGACCCACGGAGGGGGGGCCATAAATCCGATGAGCAGTTCTTC.

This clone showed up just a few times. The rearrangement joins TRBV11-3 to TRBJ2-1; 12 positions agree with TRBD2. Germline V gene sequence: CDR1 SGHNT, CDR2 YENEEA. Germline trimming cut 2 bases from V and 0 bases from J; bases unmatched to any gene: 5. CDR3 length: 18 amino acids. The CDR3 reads CASSLTSGGLSSYNEQFF. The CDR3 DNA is TGTGCCAGCAGCTTAACTAGCGGGGGGCTAAGCTCCTACAATGAGCAGTTCTTC. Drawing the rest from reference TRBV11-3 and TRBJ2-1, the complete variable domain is EAGVVQSPRYKIIEKKQPVAFWCNPISGHNTLYWYLQNLGQGPELLIRYENEEAVDDSQLPKDRFSAERLKGVDSTLKIQPAELGDSAVYLCASSLTSGGLSSYNEQFFGPGTRLTVL.

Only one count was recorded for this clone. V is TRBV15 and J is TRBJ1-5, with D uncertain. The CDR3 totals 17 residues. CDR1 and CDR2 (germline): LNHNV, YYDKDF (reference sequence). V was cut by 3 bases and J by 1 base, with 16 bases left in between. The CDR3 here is CATSSSSYRGSNQPQHF. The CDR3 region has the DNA TGTGCCACCAGCAGTTCATCTTACCGAGGGAGCAATCAGCCCCAGCATTTT.

CDR3 in amino acids: CASSFDGQGNYGYTF. In DNA form, the CDR3 reads TGTGCCAGCAGCTTCGACGGCCAGGGGAACTATGGCTACACCTTC. The rearrangement links TRBV7-9 to TRBJ1-2; D is perhaps TRBD1 (6 bases). Germline V gives CDR1 SEHNR, CDR2 FQNEAQ (reference sequence). V dropped 3 bases and J dropped 2 bases, with 13 bases sitting between them. The CDR3 is 15 amino acids. Complete variable domain (other parts from reference TRBV7-9 and TRBJ1-2): DTGVSQNPRHKITKRGQNVTFRCDPISEHNRLYWYRQTLGQGPEFLTYFQNEAQLEKSRLLSDRFSAERPKGSFSTLEIQRTEQGDSAMYLCASSFDGQGNYGYTFGSGTRLTVV.

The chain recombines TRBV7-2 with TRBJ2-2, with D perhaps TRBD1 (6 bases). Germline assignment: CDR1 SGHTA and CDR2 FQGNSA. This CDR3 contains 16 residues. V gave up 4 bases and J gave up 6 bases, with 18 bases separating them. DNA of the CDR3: TGTGCCAGCAGCTATACCCCCCAGGGGTTGTCCGGGGAGCTGTTTTTT. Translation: CASSYTPQGLSGELFF.